These 16 T cell receptor beta chains share one sample of origin, sequenced in a study of regulatory T cells in long-lasting Graves disease (dated by TCRdb to the early 2020s). The time point label corresponds to: newly diagnosed GD, antithyroid drugs for less than 3 months. For both TCR sequencing and RNA sequencing, RNA was extracted from PBMCs using TRIzol. Library preparation employed multiplex PCR. Sequencing relied on an Illumina HiSeq 4000. CDR3 regions were amplified by Arm-PCR with iRepertoire HTBI primers to construct TCR beta libraries. The public sequencing data were trimmed at Q25 with fastp and processed into clonotypes with MiXCR by TCRdb, which kept only in-frame beta chains. Each CDR3 protein appears once, grouped with its most common genes and DNA. The sample data list 620,000 or so distinct CDR3 sequences, and around 17% of these were observed just once. Of the sample, 18% falls within the top ten clones.

These data were likewise used in another study, on T cells in Graves' hyperthyroidism and ophthalmopathy.

Specimen: peripheral blood mononuclear cells (PBMCs), collected at new diagnosis, from a patient treated with antithyroid drugs. These receptors all come from a young woman with Graves disease. Donor details come from another sample of the same person, matched by shared clones.

This chain uses TRBV20-1 with TRBJ2-1; D not resolved. Germline assignment: CDR1 DFQATT and CDR2 SNEGSKA (reference sequence). With 1 base removed from V and 1 base from J, the gap between germline ends came to 11 bases. This CDR3 comprises 15 residues. CDR3 bases: TGCAGTGCTAGAGTTGAAGTACGATCCTACAATGAGCAGTTCTTC. Its translation: CSARVEVRSYNEQFF.

This clonotype showed up many times. This rearrangement joins TRBV2 to TRBJ1-3; D gene uncertain. The CDR3 is 15 amino acids. Trimming shortened V by 0 bases and J by 0 bases, and 6 bases separated the two germline ends. CDR1 is SNHLY, CDR2 FYNNEI, per germline. The CDR3 bases are TGTGCCAGCAGTGAAGCGGGTTACTCTGGAAACACCATATATTTT. Protein sequence: CASSEAGYSGNTIYF.

As regards this clonotype: A much larger clone differs from this one at a single base, so this may be a read error. This chain joins TRBV6-9 and TRBJ1-3, with TRBD1 matching over 8 bases. The CDR3 contains 16 residues. Germline CDR1 is MNHGY and CDR2 is SVAAGI. CDR3 region: CASSYFPDRVGSTIYF. DNA for the CDR3: TGTGCCAGCAGTTACTTCCCGGACAGGGTCGGAAGCACCATATATTTT.

This clonotype came up a few times. The CDR3 here is CAWSVEGGVRGTQYF. The DNA for the CDR3 is TGTGCCTGGAGTGTAGAGGGAGGGGTTAGGGGGACCCAGTACTTC. The genes are TRBV30 and TRBJ2-5, with 7 bases matching TRBD2. Germline V gene lookup returns CDR1 GTSNPN and CDR2 SVGIG (reference sequence). CDR3 length: 15 amino acids. The trim removed 0 bases at V and 7 bases at J, leaving 11 bases unmatched.

The V gene is TRBV19, the J gene TRBJ2-3; 8 bases agree with TRBD1. V lost 5 bases to trimming and J lost 4 bases; unmatched junction nucleotides: 8. The CDR3 runs 15 residues. CDR1 LNHDA and CDR2 SQIVND come from the germline V gene (reference sequence). CDR3 region: CASSPGGASADTQYF. CDR3 sequence (DNA): TGTGCCAGTAGTCCAGGGGGCGCGAGTGCAGATACGCAGTATTTT.

This chain uses TRBV6-1 with TRBJ2-1, with TRBD2 matching over 8 bases. From germline, CDR1 is MNHNS and CDR2 SASEGT. CDR3 length: 14 amino acids. V lost 8 bases to trimming and J lost 7 bases; unmatched junction nucleotides: 10. The CDR3 loop is CASVLAGPLNEQFF. CDR3 sequence (DNA): TGTGCCAGCGTTCTAGCGGGCCCCCTGAATGAGCAGTTCTTC.

The table lists this clonotype with many counts. The V call is TRBV25-1, the J call TRBJ2-5; D remains ambiguous. CDR1 and CDR2 (germline): MGHDK, SYGVNS. Trimming took 2 bases from V and 7 from J, leaving 8 bases between them. This CDR3 is built from 12 residues. CDR3 protein: CASSEDTRTQYF. CDR3 DNA: TGTGCCAGCAGTGAAGATACACGGACCCAGTACTTC.

This clonotype was recorded many times. This chain joins TRBV6-5 and TRBJ1-4; D is unclear. Trimming removed 0 bases at V and 7 bases at J, with 12 bases between. Germline V gives CDR1 MNHEY, CDR2 SVGAGI. CDR3 length equals 15 residues. As DNA, the CDR3 is TGTGCCAGCAGTTACTCGCAAGGAGGAGTTGAAAAACTGTTTTTT. Protein product: CASSYSQGGVEKLFF.

This sequence joins TRBV18 and TRBJ2-5, with TRBD2 matching 7 bases. The CDR3 sequence is 15 residues long. With 5 bases clipped from V and 4 bases from J, the junction kept 10 bases outside the gene matches. From germline, CDR1 is KGHSH and CDR2 LQKENI. CDR3: CASSLGSSGGETQYF. CDR3 in DNA: TGTGCCAGCTCATTAGGATCGTCGGGAGGAGAGACCCAGTACTTC.

This clonotype came up a few times. The CDR3 is CATGTSGSTDEQFF. In DNA form, the CDR3 reads TGTGCCACAGGGACTAGCGGGAGTACAGATGAGCAGTTCTTC. The chain carries TRBV24-1 and TRBJ2-1, with 14 bases matching TRBD2. V was pared by 10 bases and J by 8 bases, with 6 bases of the junction left unmatched. The CDR3 totals 14 residues. Germline loops: CDR1 KGHDR, CDR2 SFDVKD.

The genes are TRBV2 and TRBJ1-4; D call uncertain. Germline V gene data show CDR1 as SNHLY and CDR2 as FYNNEI. The CDR3 length is 13 residues. The V and J ends lost 2 bases and 10 bases respectively, with 11 bases between them. CDR3 sequence: CASSELGQRKLFF. CDR3 in DNA: TGTGCCAGCAGTGAACTCGGGCAGCGAAAACTGTTTTTT.

At least ten counts were recorded for this clonotype. The chain carries TRBV28 and TRBJ2-3; 9 nucleotides line up with TRBD1. The CDR3 extends over 17 amino acids. V trimming: 6 bases; J trimming: 2 bases; junction bases outside the gene matches: 12. Germline CDR1 reads MDHEN; CDR2 reads SYDVKM. CDR3 in DNA: TGTGCCAGCAGGGTAACCGCGGGACAGGGCACCACAGATACGCAGTATTTT. Translated: CASRVTAGQGTTDTQYF. The full variable domain, rest sourced from reference TRBV28 and TRBJ2-3, is DVKVTQSSRYLVKRTGEKVFLECVQDMDHENMFWYRQDPGLGLRLIYFSYDVKMKEKGDIPEGYSVSREKKERFSLILESASTNQTSMYLCASRVTAGQGTTDTQYFGPGTRLTVL.

The gene calls are TRBV18 and TRBJ1-1; possibly TRBD1 for D (6 bases). Germline assignment: CDR1 KGHSH and CDR2 LQKENI. The V end was cut by 3 bases, the J end by 3 bases, with 17 bases between. This CDR3 region has 16 residues. The CDR3 here is CASSPGGLLVDTEAFF. CDR3 DNA: TGTGCCAGCTCACCCGGGGGGCTTCTGGTGGACACTGAAGCTTTCTTT. Full variable domain (rest looked up from reference TRBV18 and TRBJ1-1): NAGVMQNPRHLVRRRGQEARLRCSPMKGHSHVYWYRQLPEEGLKFMVYLQKENIIDESGMPKERFSAEFPKEGPSILRIQQVVRGDSAAYFCASSPGGLLVDTEAFFGQGTRLTVV.

Many counts were recorded for this clonotype. The V and J genes are TRBV28 and TRBJ1-1; no definite D call. Germline-derived CDR1 and CDR2 are MDHEN and SYDVKM. V was pared by 5 bases and J by 6 bases, with 22 bases between. The CDR3 is made up of 16 amino acids. The CDR3 region has the DNA TGTGCCAGCAGTCCCTACAGTTCCGCCAAGGCCCCTGAAGCTTTCTTT. Translation gives CASSPYSSAKAPEAFF.

This clonotype has a handful of counts. The chain joins TRBV28 to TRBJ2-1, with D possibly matching TRBD1 (6 bases). Germline CDR1 MDHEN, CDR2 SYDVKM. The V end was cut by 3 bases, the J end by 4 bases, with 10 bases between. This CDR3 has 14 residues. The chain's CDR3 is CASSFETGYNEQFF. The CDR3 nucleotides read TGTGCCAGCAGTTTCGAGACAGGATACAATGAGCAGTTCTTC.

This clonotype appeared a few times. CDR3 bases: TGTGCCAGTAGGGACTATAGCAATCAGCCCCAGCATTTT. Translated, it gives CASRDYSNQPQHF. The chain combines TRBV19 with TRBJ1-5; no definite D call. Germline CDR1 is LNHDA and CDR2 is SQIVND (reference sequence). V shed 6 bases and J shed 0 bases, with 6 bases lying between them. This CDR3 contains 13 residues.